These T cell receptor beta chains were read from a single sample in a study of cytomegalovirus exposure and HLA in healthy donors. Generated by immunoSEQ multiplex PCR, the TCRdb table keeps only in-frame clones and is missing some. This sample yields some 160,000 clones, of which about three quarters are seen a single time; roughly 1.4% belongs to the top ten. Specimen: PBMCs. The source of these receptors is a woman aged 25 to 39 in good health and CMV-seronegative. Each CDR3 is given with its conserved first and last residue. D genes are given only for firm matches. Only part of the rows carry a size: once, few, many, or a class if the clone is expanded.

CDR3 protein: CASSSGTSGPRSYEQYF
CDR3 DNA: TGTGCCAGCAGCTCCGGGACTAGCGGGCCTCGCTCCTACGAGCAGTACTTC
D gene: TRBD2
V gene: TRBV5-4
clone size: few
J gene: TRBJ2-7

CDR3 protein: CASSVSGTDYGYTF
CDR3 DNA: TGTGCCAGCAGTGTGTCCGGGACAGACTATGGCTACACCTTC
D gene: TRBD1
V gene: TRBV25-1
clone size: NA
J gene: TRBJ1-2

CDR3 protein: CASSLKWTGKGYGYTF
CDR3 DNA: TGTGCCAGCAGCCTTAAATGGACAGGAAAAGGGTATGGCTACACCTTC
D gene: TRBD1
V gene: TRBV5-8
clone size: once
J gene: TRBJ1-2

CDR3 protein: CASSIQGQGNRGAFF
CDR3 DNA: TGTGCCAGCAGTATACAGGGACAGGGGAACAGGGGAGCTTTCTTT
D gene: TRBD1
V gene: TRBV6-5
clone size: few
J gene: TRBJ1-1

CDR3 protein: CASSLVGGQGETQYF
CDR3 DNA: TGTGCCAGCAGCTTAGTGGGGGGGCAAGGGGAGACCCAGTACTTC
D gene: NA
V gene: TRBV13
clone size: few
J gene: TRBJ2-5

CDR3 protein: CASSLLDYRRSSYNEQFF
CDR3 DNA: TGTGCCAGCAGTTTACTGGACTATCGAAGGAGCTCCTACAATGAGCAGTTCTTC
D gene: NA
V gene: TRBV27
clone size: NA
J gene: TRBJ2-1

CDR3 protein: CASRFDRLGYTF
CDR3 DNA: TGCGCCAGCAGGTTCGACAGGCTGGGCTACACCTTC
D gene: NA
V gene: TRBV10-2
clone size: NA
J gene: TRBJ1-2

CDR3 protein: CASRTDRGNTEAFF
CDR3 DNA: TGTGCCAGTAGAACGGATAGGGGTAACACTGAAGCTTTCTTT
D gene: NA
V gene: TRBV19
clone size: NA
J gene: TRBJ1-1

CDR3 protein: CASGHQGGSGNTIYF
CDR3 DNA: TGTGCCAGCGGCCATCAGGGCGGCTCTGGAAACACCATATATTTT
D gene: NA
V gene: TRBV5-6
clone size: NA
J gene: TRBJ1-3

CDR3 protein: CASSYSGGQPLEQYF
CDR3 DNA: TGCGCCAGCAGTTATAGCGGGGGGCAACCTTTGGAGCAGTACTTC
D gene: TRBD2
V gene: TRBV5-1
clone size: NA
J gene: TRBJ2-7

CDR3 protein: CAWSWGDEKLFF
CDR3 DNA: TGTGCCTGGAGTTGGGGGGACGAAAAACTGTTTTTT
D gene: NA
V gene: TRBV30
clone size: NA
J gene: TRBJ1-4

CDR3 protein: CASSFGTGAFTSTNEKLFF
CDR3 DNA: TGTGCCAGCAGCTTTGGGACAGGGGCCTTCACTTCAACTAATGAAAAACTGTTTTTT
D gene: TRBD1
V gene: TRBV7-9
clone size: few
J gene: TRBJ1-4

CDR3 protein: CSVGTGGLEGYTF
CDR3 DNA: TGCAGCGTTGGGACAGGGGGCTTAGAGGGCTACACCTTC
D gene: TRBD1
V gene: TRBV29-1
clone size: NA
J gene: TRBJ1-2

CDR3 protein: CASSPPVIPPPVYGHTEAFF
CDR3 DNA: TGTGCCAGCTCACCTCCTGTGATCCCGCCTCCGGTATATGGGCACACTGAAGCTTTCTTT
D gene: NA
V gene: TRBV18
clone size: once
J gene: TRBJ1-1

CDR3 protein: CAWSYEETNYGYTF
CDR3 DNA: TGTGCCTGGAGTTATGAGGAAACTAACTATGGCTACACCTTC
D gene: NA
V gene: TRBV30
clone size: NA
J gene: TRBJ1-2

CDR3 protein: CASSIASGTNTGELFF
CDR3 DNA: TGTGCCAGTAGTATCGCTAGCGGGACGAACACCGGGGAGCTGTTTTTT
D gene: TRBD2
V gene: TRBV19
clone size: few
J gene: TRBJ2-2